The T cell receptor beta chain described here comes from a study of T-cell reconstitution after alpha-beta-depleted transplantation in children. Study-level results: Diversity and T-cell counts at one year after transplant derived mostly from new T cells. Alpha-beta T cells present about two months after transplant were reported to originate from several hundred expanded graft clones. The study traced high day-60 TCRbeta diversity in some patients to surviving recipient T cells and thymic progenitors.

Germline lookup yields CDR1 SGHTA and CDR2 FQGNSA. V shed 1 base, J shed 9 bases, and the junction held 4 bases outside the gene matches. The length of the CDR3 is 13 residues. Details on this clonotype: Its antigen is unidentified.

Unique molecular identifiers tagged the TCRbeta library. Using its own MiXCR run on the PCR reads, TCRdb lists one record per CDR3 protein. This table has 200,000 to 300,000 distinct CDR3 sequences, roughly a quarter appearing once. The sample in question was PBMCs, mostly from graft donor cells, obtained 360 days after TCRalphabeta/CD19-depleted stem cell transplant. This chain uses TRBV7-2 with TRBJ1-2; 8 nucleotides agree with TRBD1. The TCR originated in a female patient between 2 and 15 years old who had a stem cell transplant for congenital amegakaryocytic thrombocytopenia, so the T cells may come from the graft donor. The CDR3 coding sequence is TGTGCCAGCAGCTTAGACAGGGGGTATAGCTACACCTTC. It encodes CASSLDRGYSYTF.